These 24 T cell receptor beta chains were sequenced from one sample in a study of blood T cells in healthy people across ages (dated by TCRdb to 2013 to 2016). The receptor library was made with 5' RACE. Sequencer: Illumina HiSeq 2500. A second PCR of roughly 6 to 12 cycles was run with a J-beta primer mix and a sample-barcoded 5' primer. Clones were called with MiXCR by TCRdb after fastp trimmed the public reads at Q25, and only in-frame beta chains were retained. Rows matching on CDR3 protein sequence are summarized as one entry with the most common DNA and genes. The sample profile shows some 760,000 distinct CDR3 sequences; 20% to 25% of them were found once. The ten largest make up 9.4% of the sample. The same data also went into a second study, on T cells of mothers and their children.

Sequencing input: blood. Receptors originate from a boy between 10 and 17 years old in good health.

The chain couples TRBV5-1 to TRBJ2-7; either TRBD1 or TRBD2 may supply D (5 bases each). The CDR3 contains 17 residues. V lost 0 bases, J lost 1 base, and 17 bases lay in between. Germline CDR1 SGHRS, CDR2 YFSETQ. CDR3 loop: CASSLGGTAATSYEQYF. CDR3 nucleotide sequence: TGCGCCAGCAGCTTGGGGGGGACGGCGGCAACATCCTACGAGCAGTACTTC.

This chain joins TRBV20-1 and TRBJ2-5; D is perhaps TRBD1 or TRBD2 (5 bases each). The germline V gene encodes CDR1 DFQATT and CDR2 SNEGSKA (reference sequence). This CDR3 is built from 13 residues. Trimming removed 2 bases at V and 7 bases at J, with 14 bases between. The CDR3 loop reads CSARRTGLGTQYF. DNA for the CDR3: TGCAGTGCTAGACGGACGGGGCTGGGGACCCAGTACTTC.

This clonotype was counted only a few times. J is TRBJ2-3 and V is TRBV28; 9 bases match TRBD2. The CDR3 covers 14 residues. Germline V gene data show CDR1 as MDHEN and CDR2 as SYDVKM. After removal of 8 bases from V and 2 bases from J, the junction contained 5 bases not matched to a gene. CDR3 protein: CASRTSGYTDTQYF. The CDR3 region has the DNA TGTGCCAGCCGCACTAGCGGGTACACAGATACGCAGTATTTT.

The CDR3 protein is CASSLMFGYNEQFF. CDR3 in DNA: TGTGCCAGCAGCTTAATGTTCGGTTACAATGAGCAGTTCTTC. V gene TRBV7-2 combines with J gene TRBJ2-1; no clear D gene. V was cut by 2 bases and J by 4 bases, with 9 bases left in between. Germline CDR1 is SGHTA and CDR2 is FQGNSA. This CDR3 has 14 amino acids. Using reference TRBV7-2 and TRBJ2-1 for the parts outside the CDR3, the full variable domain is GAGVSQSPSNKVTEKGKDVELRCDPISGHTALYWYRQSLGQGLEFLIYFQGNSAPDKSGLPSDRFSAERTGGSVSTLTIQRTQQEDSAVYLCASSLMFGYNEQFFGPGTRLTVL.

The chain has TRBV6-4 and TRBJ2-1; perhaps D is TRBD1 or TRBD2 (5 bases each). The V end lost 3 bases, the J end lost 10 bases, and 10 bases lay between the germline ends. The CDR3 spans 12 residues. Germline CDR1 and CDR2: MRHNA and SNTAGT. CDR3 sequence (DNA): TGTGCCAGCAGTGATAACGGGGACGAGCAGTTCTTC. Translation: CASSDNGDEQFF.

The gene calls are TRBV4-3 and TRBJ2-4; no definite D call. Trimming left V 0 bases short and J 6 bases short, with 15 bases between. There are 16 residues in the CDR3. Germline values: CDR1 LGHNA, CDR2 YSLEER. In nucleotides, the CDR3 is TGCGCCAGCAGCCAAGAAATGGGGTCCTTGCGAAACATTCAGTACTTC. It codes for CASSQEMGSLRNIQYF.

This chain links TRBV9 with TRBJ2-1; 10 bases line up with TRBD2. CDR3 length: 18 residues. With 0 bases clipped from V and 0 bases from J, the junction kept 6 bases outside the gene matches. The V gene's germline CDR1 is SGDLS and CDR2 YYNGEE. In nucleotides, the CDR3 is TGTGCCAGCAGCGTAGTTCCAGCGGGAGGGAGCTCCTACAATGAGCAGTTCTTC. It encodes CASSVVPAGGSSYNEQFF.

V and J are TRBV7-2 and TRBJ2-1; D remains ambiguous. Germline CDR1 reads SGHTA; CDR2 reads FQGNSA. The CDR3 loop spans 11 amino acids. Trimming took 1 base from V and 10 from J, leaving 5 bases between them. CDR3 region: CASSLVREQFF. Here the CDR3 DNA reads TGTGCCAGCAGCTTAGTACGGGAGCAGTTCTTC.

CDR3 amino acids: CASSGQTPSSGNTIYF. As DNA, the CDR3 is TGTGCCAGCAGCGGCCAGACGCCAAGCTCTGGAAACACCATATATTTT. The genes are TRBV7-9 and TRBJ1-3; D not certain. V lost 5 bases and J 0 bases, leaving 14 bases between the germline ends. Germline-derived CDR1 and CDR2 are SEHNR and FQNEAQ (reference sequence). The CDR3 covers 16 residues.

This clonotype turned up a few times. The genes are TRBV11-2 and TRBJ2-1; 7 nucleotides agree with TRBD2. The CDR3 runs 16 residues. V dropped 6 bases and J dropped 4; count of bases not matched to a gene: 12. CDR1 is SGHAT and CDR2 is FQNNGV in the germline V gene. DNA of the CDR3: TGTGCCAGCAGTTCTACTAGCGCCCCTTTTTACAATGAGCAGTTCTTC. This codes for CASSSTSAPFYNEQFF. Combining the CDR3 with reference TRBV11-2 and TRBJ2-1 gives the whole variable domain EAGVAQSPRYKIIEKRQSVAFWCNPISGHATLYWYQQILGQGPKLLIQFQNNGVVDDSQLPKDRFSAERLKGVDSTLKIQPAKLEDSAVYLCASSSTSAPFYNEQFFGPGTRLTVL.

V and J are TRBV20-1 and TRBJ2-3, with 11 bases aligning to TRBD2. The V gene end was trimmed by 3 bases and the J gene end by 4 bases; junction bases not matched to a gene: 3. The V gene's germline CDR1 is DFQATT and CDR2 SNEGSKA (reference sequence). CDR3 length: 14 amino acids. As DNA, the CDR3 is TGCAGTGCTAGGGGACTAGCGGTTGCAGATACGCAGTATTTT. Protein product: CSARGLAVADTQYF.

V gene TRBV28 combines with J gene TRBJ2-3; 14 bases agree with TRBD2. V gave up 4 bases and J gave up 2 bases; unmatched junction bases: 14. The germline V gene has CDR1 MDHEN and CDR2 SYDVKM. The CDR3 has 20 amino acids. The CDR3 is CASSYRQGLAGELDTDTQYF. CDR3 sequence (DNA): TGTGCCAGCAGTTACCGACAGGGACTAGCGGGAGAACTGGACACAGATACGCAGTATTTT. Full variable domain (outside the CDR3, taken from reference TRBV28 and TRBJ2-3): DVKVTQSSRYLVKRTGEKVFLECVQDMDHENMFWYRQDPGLGLRLIYFSYDVKMKEKGDIPEGYSVSREKKERFSLILESASTNQTSMYLCASSYRQGLAGELDTDTQYFGPGTRLTVL.

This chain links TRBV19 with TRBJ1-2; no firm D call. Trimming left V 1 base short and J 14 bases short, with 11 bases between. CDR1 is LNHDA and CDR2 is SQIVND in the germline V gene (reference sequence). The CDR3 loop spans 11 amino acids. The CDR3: CASSIAGVSTF. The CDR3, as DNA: TGTGCCAGTAGTATAGCGGGAGTGTCGACCTTC.

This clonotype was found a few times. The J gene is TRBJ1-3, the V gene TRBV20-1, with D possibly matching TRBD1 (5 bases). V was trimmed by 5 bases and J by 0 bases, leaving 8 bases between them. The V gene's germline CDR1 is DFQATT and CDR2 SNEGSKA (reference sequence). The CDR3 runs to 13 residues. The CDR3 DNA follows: TGCAGTGCTGACAGTACCTCTGGAAACACCATATATTTT. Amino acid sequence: CSADSTSGNTIYF.

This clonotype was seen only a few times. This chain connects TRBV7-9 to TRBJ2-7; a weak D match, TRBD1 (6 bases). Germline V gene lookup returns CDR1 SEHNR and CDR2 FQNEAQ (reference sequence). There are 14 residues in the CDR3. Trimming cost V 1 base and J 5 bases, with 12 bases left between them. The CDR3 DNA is TGTGCCAGCAGCTTAGACAGGGCGACCAACGAGCAGTACTTC. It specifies CASSLDRATNEQYF. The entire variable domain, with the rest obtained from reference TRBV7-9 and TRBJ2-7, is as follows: DTGVSQNPRHKITKRGQNVTFRCDPISEHNRLYWYRQTLGQGPEFLTYFQNEAQLEKSRLLSDRFSAERPKGSFSTLEIQRTEQGDSAMYLCASSLDRATNEQYFGPGTRLTVT.

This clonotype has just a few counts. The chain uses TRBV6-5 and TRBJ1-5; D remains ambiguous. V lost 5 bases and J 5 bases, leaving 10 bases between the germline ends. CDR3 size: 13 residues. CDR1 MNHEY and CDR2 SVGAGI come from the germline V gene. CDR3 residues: CASSPSGDQPQHF. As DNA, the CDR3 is TGTGCCAGCAGTCCCTCGGGCGATCAGCCCCAGCATTTT.

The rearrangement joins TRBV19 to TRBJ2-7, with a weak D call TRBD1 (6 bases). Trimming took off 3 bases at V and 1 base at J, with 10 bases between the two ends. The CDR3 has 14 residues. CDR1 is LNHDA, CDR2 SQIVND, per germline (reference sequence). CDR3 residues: CASSIRDISYEQYF. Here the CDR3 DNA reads TGTGCCAGTAGTATTCGGGACATATCCTACGAGCAGTACTTC. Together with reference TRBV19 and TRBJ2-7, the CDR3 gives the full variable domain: DGGITQSPKYLFRKEGQNVTLSCEQNLNHDAMYWYRQDPGQGLRLIYYSQIVNDFQKGDIAEGYSVSREKKESFPLTVTSAQKNPTAFYLCASSIRDISYEQYFGPGTRLTVT.

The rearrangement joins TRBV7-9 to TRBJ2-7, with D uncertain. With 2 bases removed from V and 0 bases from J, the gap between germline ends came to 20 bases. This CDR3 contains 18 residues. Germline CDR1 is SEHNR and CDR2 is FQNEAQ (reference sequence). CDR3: CASSLTNGRTGSSYEQYF. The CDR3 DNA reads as TGTGCCAGCAGCTTAACTAACGGAAGGACCGGCAGCTCCTACGAGCAGTACTTC.

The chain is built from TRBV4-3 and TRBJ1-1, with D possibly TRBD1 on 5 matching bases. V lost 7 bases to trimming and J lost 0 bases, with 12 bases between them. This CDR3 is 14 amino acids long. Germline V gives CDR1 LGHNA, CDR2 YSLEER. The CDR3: CASTPTVMNTEAFF. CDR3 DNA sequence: TGCGCCAGCACCCCGACAGTCATGAACACTGAAGCTTTCTTT.

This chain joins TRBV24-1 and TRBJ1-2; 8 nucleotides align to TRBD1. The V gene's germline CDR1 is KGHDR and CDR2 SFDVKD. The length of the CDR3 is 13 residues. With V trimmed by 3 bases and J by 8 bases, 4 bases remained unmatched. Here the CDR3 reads CATSDPGGDGYTF. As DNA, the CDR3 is TGTGCCACCAGTGATCCAGGGGGCGACGGCTACACCTTC.

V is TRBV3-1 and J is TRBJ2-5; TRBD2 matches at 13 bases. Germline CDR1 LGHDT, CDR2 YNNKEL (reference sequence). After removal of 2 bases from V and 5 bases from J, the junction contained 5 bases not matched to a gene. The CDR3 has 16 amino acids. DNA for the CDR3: TGTGCCAGCAGCCAACAACTAGCGGGGGGGCAGGAGACCCAGTACTTC. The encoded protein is CASSQQLAGGQETQYF.

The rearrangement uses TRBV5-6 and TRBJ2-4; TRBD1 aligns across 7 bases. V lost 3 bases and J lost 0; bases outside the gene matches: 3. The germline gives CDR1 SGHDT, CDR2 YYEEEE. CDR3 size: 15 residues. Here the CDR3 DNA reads TGTGCCAGCAGCTCTGGACAGGAAGCCAAAAACATTCAGTACTTC. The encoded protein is CASSSGQEAKNIQYF.

CDR3 bases: TGCAGCGTGGGACCTTCGGACATCTCTGATACGCAGTATTTT. It translates to CSVGPSDISDTQYF. The chain recombines TRBV29-1 with TRBJ2-3; D possibly uses TRBD1 or TRBD2 (5 bases each). Germline V gives CDR1 SQVTM, CDR2 ANQGSEA. Deletions cut 6 bases from V and 6 bases from J, with 19 bases between. This CDR3 region has 14 residues.

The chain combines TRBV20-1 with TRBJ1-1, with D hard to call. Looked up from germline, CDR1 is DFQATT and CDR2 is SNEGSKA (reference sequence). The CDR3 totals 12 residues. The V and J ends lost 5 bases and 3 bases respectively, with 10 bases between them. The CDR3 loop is CSAGRGDTEAFF. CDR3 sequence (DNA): TGCAGTGCTGGGCGCGGGGACACTGAAGCTTTCTTT.